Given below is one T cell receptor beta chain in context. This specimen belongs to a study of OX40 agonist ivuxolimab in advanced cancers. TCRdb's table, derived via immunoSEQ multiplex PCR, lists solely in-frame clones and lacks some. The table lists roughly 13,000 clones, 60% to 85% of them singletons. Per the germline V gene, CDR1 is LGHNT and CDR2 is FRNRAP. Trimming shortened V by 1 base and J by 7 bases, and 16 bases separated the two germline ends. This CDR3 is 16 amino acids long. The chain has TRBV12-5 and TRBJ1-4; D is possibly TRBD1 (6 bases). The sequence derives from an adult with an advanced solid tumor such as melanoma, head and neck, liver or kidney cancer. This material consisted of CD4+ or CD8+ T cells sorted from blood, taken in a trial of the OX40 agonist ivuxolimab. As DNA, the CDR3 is TGTGCTAGTGGTTTGGGTCCCGACAGGAAGGGTGAAAAACTGTTTTTT. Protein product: CASGLGPDRKGEKLFF.